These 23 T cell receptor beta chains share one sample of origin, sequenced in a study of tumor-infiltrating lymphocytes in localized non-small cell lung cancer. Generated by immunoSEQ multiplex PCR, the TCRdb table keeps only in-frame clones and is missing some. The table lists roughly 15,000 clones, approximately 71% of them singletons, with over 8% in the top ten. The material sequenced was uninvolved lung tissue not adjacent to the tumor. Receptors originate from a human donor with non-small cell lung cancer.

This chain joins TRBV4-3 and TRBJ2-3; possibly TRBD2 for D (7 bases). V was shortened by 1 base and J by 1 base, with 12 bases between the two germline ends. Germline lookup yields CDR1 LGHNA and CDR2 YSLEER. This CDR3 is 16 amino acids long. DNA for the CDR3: TGCGCCAGCAGCCAAGGTGAAGGGGGGGGCACAGATACGCAGTATTTT. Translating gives CASSQGEGGGTDTQYF.

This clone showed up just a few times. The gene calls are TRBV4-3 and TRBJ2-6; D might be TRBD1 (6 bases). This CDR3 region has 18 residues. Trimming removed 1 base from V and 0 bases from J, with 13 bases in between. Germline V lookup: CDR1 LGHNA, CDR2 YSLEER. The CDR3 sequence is CASSQVGALSSGANVLTF. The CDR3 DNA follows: TGCGCCAGCAGCCAAGTGGGGGCTTTAAGCTCTGGGGCCAACGTCCTGACTTTC.

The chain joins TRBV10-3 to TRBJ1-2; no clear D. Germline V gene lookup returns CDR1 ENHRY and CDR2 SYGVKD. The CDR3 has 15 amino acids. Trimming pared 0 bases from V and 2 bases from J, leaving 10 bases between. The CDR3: CAISESTARNYGYTF. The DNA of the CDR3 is TGTGCCATCAGTGAGTCGACGGCGAGAAACTATGGCTACACCTTC.

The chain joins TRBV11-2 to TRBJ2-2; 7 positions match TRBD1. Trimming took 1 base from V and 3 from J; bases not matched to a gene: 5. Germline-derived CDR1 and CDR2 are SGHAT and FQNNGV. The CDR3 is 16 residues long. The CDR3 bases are TGTGCCAGCAGCTTAGGTGGCCAGGGGGACACCGGGGAGCTGTTTTTT. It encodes CASSLGGQGDTGELFF.

CDR3 nucleotide sequence: TGTGCCAGCAGTTTATATGCTAGCGGGGCCCAAGAGACCCAGTACTTC. It encodes CASSLYASGAQETQYF. V and J are TRBV27 and TRBJ2-5, with 9 positions matching TRBD2. The CDR3 contains 16 residues. Germline CDR1 MNHEY, CDR2 SMNVEV (reference sequence). Germline trimming cut 1 base from V and 1 base from J; bases unmatched to any gene: 4.

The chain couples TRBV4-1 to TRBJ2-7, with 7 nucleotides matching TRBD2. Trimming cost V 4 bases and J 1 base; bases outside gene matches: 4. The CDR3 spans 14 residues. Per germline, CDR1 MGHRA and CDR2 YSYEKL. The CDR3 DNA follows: TGCGCCAGCAGCCGCGGACTAGAGTCCTACGAGCAGTACTTC. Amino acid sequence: CASSRGLESYEQYF.

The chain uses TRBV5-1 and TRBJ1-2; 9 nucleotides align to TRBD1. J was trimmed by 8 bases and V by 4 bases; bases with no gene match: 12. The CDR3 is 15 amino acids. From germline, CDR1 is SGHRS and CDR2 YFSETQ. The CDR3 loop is CASSDWDRDGGGYTF. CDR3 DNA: TGCGCCAGCAGCGACTGGGACAGGGACGGAGGCGGCTACACCTTC.

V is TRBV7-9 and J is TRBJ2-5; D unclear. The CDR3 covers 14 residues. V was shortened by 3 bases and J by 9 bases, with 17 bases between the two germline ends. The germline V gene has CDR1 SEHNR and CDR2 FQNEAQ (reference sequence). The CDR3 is CASSLNSRKGPQYF. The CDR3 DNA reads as TGTGCCAGCAGCTTGAACAGTCGAAAAGGGCCCCAGTACTTC.

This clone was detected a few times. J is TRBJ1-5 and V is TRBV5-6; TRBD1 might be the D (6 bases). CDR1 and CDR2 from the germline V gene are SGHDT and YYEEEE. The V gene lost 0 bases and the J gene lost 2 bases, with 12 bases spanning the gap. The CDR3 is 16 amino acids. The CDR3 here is CASSLGSGGGNQPQHF. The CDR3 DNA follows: TGTGCCAGCAGCTTGGGGAGCGGGGGCGGCAATCAGCCCCAGCATTTT.

As DNA, the CDR3 is TGTGCCAGCAGTTCCAGGACAGGGGGTTCTATGAACACTGAAGCTTTCTTT. Its translation: CASSSRTGGSMNTEAFF. V gene TRBV28 combines with J gene TRBJ1-1; 10 bases map to TRBD1. The CDR3 sequence is 17 residues long. Trimming cost V 4 bases and J 0 bases; bases outside gene matches: 8. CDR1 and CDR2 from the germline V gene are MDHEN and SYDVKM.

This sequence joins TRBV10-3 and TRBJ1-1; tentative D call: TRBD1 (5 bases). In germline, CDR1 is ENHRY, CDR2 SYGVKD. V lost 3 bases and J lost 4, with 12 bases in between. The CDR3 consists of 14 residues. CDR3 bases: TGTGCCATCAGTGAACGGGGGGAAGTCACTGAAGCTTTCTTT. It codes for CAISERGEVTEAFF.

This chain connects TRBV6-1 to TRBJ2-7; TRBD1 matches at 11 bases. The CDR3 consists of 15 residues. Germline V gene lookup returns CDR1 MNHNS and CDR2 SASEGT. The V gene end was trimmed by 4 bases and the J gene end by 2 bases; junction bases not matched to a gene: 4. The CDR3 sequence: CASSAGTGGTYEQYF. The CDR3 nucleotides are TGTGCCAGCAGTGCTGGGACAGGGGGTACCTACGAGCAGTACTTC.

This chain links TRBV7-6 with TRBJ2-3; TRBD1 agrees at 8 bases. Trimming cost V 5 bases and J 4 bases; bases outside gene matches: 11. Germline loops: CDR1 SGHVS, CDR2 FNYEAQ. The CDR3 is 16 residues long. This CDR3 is CASSPGTGNVADTQYF. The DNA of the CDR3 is TGTGCCAGCAGCCCTGGGACAGGTAATGTCGCAGATACGCAGTATTTT.

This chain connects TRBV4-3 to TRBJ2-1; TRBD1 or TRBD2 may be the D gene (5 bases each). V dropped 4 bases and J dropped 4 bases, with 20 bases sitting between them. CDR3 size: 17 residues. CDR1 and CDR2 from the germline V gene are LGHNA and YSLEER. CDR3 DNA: TGCGCCAGCAGCCTACTCGCCGGGGACCCTAAATACAATGAGCAGTTCTTC. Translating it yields CASSLLAGDPKYNEQFF.

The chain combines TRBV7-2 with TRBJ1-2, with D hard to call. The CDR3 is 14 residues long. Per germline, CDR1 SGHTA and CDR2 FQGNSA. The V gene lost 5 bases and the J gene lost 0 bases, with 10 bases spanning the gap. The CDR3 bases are TGTGCCAGCAGCGACCCAACAGCTAACTATGGCTACACCTTC. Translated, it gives CASSDPTANYGYTF. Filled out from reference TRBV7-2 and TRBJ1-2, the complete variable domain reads GAGVSQSPSNKVTEKGKDVELRCDPISGHTALYWYRQSLGQGLEFLIYFQGNSAPDKSGLPSDRFSAERTGGSVSTLTIQRTQQEDSAVYLCASSDPTANYGYTFGSGTRLTVV.

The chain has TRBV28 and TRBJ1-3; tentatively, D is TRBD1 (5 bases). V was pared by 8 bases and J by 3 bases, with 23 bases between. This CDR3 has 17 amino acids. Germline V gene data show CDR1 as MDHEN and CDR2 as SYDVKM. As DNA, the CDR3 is TGTGCCAGCTGTGCTACGCACGGGACGGCGGGTGGAAACACCATATATTTT. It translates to CASCATHGTAGGNTIYF.

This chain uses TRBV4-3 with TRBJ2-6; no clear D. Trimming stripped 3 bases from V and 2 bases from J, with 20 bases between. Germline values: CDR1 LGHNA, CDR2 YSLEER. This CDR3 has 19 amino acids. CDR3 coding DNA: TGCGCCAGCAGCCATACGTATACGGACCTGTCGACTGGGGCCAACGTCCTGACTTTC. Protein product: CASSHTYTDLSTGANVLTF.

The CDR3 spells CASSKGSWGARETQYF. The CDR3 coding sequence is TGTGCCAGCAGTAAAGGGAGCTGGGGGGCCCGAGAGACCCAGTACTTC. The rearrangement joins TRBV6-1 to TRBJ2-5, with D possibly being TRBD1 or TRBD2 (6 bases each). The CDR3 consists of 16 residues. Trimming cost V 5 bases and J 4 bases, with 20 bases left between them. Germline-derived CDR1 and CDR2 are MNHNS and SASEGT.

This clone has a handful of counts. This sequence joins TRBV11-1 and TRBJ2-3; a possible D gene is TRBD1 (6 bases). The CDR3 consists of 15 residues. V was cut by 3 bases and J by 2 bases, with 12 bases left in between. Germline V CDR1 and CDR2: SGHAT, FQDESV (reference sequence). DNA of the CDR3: TGTGCCAGCAGCTTCTGGGCAGGGGCCACAGATACGCAGTATTTT. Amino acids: CASSFWAGATDTQYF.

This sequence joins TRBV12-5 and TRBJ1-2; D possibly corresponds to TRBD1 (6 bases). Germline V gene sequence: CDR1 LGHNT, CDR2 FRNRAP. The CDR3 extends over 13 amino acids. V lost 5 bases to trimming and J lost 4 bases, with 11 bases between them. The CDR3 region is CASGIGQSYGYTF. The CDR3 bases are TGTGCTAGTGGTATAGGACAGTCCTATGGCTACACCTTC.

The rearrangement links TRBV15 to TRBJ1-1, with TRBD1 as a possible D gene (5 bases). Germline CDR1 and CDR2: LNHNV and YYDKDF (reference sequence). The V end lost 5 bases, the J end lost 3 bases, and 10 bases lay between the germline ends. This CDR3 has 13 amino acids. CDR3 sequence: CATSWGRDTEAFF. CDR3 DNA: TGTGCCACCAGCTGGGGCAGAGACACTGAAGCTTTCTTT. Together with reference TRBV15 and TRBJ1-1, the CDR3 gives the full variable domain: DAMVIQNPRYQVTQFGKPVTLSCSQTLNHNVMYWYQQKSSQAPKLLFHYYDKDFNNEADTPDNFQSRRPNTSFCFLDIRSPGLGDTAMYLCATSWGRDTEAFFGQGTRLTVV.

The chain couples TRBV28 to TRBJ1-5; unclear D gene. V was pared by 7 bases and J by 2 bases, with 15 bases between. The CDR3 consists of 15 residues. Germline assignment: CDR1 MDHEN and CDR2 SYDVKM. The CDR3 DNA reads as TGTGCCAGCAATGTACCGGACCAACGCAATCAGCCCCAGCATTTT. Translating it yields CASNVPDQRNQPQHF.

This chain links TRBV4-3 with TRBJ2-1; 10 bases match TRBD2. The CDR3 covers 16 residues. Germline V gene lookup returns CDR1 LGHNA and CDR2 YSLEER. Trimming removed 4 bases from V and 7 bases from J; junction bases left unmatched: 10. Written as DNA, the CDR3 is TGCGCCAGCAGCCCCCATCCGACTAGCGGGCGGAATGAGCAGTTCTTC. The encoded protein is CASSPHPTSGRNEQFF.